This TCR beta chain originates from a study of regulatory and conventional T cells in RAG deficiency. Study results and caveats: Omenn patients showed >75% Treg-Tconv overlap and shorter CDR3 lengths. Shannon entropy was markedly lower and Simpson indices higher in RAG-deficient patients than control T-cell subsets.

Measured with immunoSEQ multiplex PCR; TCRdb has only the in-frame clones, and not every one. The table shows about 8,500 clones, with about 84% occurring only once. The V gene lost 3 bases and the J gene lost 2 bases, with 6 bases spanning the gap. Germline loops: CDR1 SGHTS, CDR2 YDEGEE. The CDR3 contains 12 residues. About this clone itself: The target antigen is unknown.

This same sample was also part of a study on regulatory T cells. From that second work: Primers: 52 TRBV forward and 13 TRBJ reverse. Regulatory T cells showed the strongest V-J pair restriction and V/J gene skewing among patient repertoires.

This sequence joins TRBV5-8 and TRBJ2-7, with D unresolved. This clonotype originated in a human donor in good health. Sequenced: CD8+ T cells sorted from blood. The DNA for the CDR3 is TGTGCCAGCAGCTCAACACCCTACGAGCAGTACTTC. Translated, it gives CASSSTPYEQYF.